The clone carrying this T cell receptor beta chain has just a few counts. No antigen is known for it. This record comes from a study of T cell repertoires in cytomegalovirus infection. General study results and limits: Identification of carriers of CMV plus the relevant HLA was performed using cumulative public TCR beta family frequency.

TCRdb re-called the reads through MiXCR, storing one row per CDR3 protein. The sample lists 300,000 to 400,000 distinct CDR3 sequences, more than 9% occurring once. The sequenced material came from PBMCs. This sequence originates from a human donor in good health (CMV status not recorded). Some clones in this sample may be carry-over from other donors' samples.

The CDR3 protein is CASGNRGGYNEQFF. The CDR3 DNA reads TGTGCCAGCGGTAACCGGGGGGGGTACAATGAGCAGTTCTTC. The chain uses TRBV12-3 or TRBV12-4 and TRBJ2-1; 8 bases fit TRBD2. This CDR3 has 14 residues. J gave up 4 bases and V 8 bases, and 7 bases lay outside the gene matches.